Listed here is a single T cell receptor (beta chain). The clone's antigen remains unknown. Qualities for individual bases were not recorded, and no much larger clone is one base off. Library method: the immunoSEQ multiplex PCR assay. Approximately 100,000 TCR templates per sample were assayed on the deep sequencing platform. Genomic DNA extracted from sorted T cells was used for TCRbeta CDR3 sequencing. The authors' analysis ran thus. The R programming language was used for the clonal analysis of the TCRbeta CDR3 data. Comparing unstimulated samples against CFSE-low samples taken after the reaction was how alloreactive CD4+ and CD8+ clones were defined. Regulatory or non-regulatory origin was assigned to alloreactive CD4+ clones by matching of sequences to sorted unstimulated Treg and non-Treg repertoires. TCRdb retrieved this table from immuneACCESS and kept in-frame rearrangements only. Not all clones are present; in checked studies, unresolved V genes account for under half, and no reason is known for the remainder. The V and J calls and clone size come from that table; D and trimming were worked out from the DNA. The sample table shows 60,000 or so clones, and approximately 95% are seen once. Of the sample, about 40% is held by the ten largest clones.

This specimen belongs to a study of siplizumab effects on memory and regulatory T cells (dated by TCRdb to between 2018 and 2020). Regarding the research as a whole: The effect of the anti-CD2 antibody siplizumab on alloreactive T-cell subsets was examined in allogeneic mixed lymphocyte reactions constructed from human PBMCs. Findings and caveats that apply to the study as a whole: Sequences below about 10^-5 frequency were poorly captured, so only a minor fraction of alloreactive clones could be mapped to unstimulated subsets. Compared with memory T cells, unstimulated naive T cells appeared more diverse, and naive cells seemed to make a substantial contribution to the alloresponse. For roughly 80-97% of proliferating CD4+ or CD8+ clones, no naive or memory phenotype could be assigned. In reactions with siplizumab, an average of 68.8% of mappable alloreactive CD4+ clones were Treg-derived, compared with roughly 26% in control reactions. The cumulative frequency of alloreactive sequences traceable to unstimulated CD4+ memory T cells was significantly reduced by siplizumab. Whether proliferating Tregs from siplizumab cultures were suppressive was not functionally confirmed.

TCRbeta CDR3 sequencing was performed on sorted unstimulated T cells and on proliferating T cells recovered from mixed lymphocyte reactions. Fresh whole blood from some ten HLA-typed healthy donors was used as the source from which PBMCs were isolated. The germline V gene yields SGHDT for CDR1 and YYEEEE for CDR2. The CDR3 numbers 14 residues from cysteine through phenylalanine. Only the CDR3 region is kept as DNA, spanning 42 bases read in frame from base 1. At the junction V is shortened by 3 bases and J by 4 bases, with 13 bases in between. Sequenced: CD8+ T cells sorted from blood. This sequence originates from a human donor in good health. The rearrangement joined TRBV5-6 to TRBJ1-1; TRBD1 might be the D gene, on 5 matching bases. The CDR3 protein sequence reads: CASSYITGSTEAFF. The DNA sequence is TGTGCCAGCAGCTATATAACAGGTTCCACTGAAGCTTTCTTT.